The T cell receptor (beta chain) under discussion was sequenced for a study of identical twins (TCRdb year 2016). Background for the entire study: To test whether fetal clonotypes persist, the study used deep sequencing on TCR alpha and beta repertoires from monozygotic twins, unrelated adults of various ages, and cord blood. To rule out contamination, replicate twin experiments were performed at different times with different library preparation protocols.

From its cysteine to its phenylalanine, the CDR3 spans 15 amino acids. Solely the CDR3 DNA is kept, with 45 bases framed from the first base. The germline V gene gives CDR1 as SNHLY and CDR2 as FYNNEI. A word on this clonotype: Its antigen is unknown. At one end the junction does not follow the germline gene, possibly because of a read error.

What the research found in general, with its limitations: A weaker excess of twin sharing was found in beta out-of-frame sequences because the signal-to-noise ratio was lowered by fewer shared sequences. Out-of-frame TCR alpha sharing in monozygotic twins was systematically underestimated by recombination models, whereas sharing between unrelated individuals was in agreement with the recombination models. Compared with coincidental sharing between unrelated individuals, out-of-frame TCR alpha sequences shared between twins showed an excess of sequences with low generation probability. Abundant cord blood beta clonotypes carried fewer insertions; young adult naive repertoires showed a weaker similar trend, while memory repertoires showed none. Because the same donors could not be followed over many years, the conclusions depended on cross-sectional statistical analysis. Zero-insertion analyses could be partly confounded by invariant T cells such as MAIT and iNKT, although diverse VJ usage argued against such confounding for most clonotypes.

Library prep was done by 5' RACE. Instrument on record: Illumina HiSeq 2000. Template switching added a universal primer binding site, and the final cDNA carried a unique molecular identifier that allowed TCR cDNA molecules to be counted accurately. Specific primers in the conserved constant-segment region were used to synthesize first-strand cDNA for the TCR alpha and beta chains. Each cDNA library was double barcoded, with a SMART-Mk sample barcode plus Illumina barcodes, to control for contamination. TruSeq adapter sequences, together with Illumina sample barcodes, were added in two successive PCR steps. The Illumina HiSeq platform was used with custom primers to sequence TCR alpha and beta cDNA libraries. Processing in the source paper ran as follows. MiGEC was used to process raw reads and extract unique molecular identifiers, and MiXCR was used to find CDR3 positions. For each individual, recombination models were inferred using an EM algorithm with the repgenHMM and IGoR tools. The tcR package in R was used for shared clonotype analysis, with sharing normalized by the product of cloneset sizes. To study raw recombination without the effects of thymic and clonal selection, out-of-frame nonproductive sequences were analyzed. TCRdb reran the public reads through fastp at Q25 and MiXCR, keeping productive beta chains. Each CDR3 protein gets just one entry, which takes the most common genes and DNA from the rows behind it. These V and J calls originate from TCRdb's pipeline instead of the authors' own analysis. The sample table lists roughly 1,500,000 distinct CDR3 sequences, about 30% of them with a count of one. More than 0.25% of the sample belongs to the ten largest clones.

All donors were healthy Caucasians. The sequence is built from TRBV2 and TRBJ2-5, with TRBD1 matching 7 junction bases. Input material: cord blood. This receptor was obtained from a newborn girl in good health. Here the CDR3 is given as CASIEAGQVQETQYF. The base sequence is TGTGCCAGCATTGAAGCTGGACAGGTTCAAGAGACCCAGTACTTC.